The 23 T cell receptor beta chains in this list originate from one sample, sequenced in a study of blood T cell repertoires in COVID-19. TCRdb's table, derived via immunoSEQ multiplex PCR, lists solely in-frame clones and lacks some. The sample records 65,000 to 80,000 clones, approximately 89% being singletons. The sample taken for sequencing was peripheral blood. The receptors were sampled from a middle-aged man with active COVID-19.

The rearrangement uses TRBV28 and TRBJ2-7, with a tentative D call TRBD1 (6 bases). The V and J ends lost 1 base and 6 bases respectively, with 16 bases between them. Per the germline V gene, CDR1 is MDHEN and CDR2 is SYDVKM. There are 15 residues in the CDR3. The CDR3 loop reads CASSLYTGQYFEQYF. CDR3 bases: TGTGCCAGCAGTTTATATACGGGACAATATTTCGAGCAGTACTTC.

The chain couples TRBV5-3 to TRBJ1-2, with 12 bases that match TRBD1. TRBV5-3 is an ORF; its function is uncertain. The CDR3 is made up of 13 amino acids. Trimming took 7 bases from V and 8 from J; bases not matched to a gene: 6. CDR3 loop: CARSGDRGRGYTF. DNA of the CDR3: TGTGCCAGATCGGGGGACAGGGGGCGAGGCTACACCTTC.

This clone has just a few counts. V and J are TRBV24-1 and TRBJ1-2, with TRBD1 matching 7 bases. The germline V gene has CDR1 KGHDR and CDR2 SFDVKD. The CDR3 runs to 12 residues. Trimming at V came to 8 bases and at J to 6 bases, leaving 5 bases not matched to a gene. CDR3 in amino acids: CATTDRDNGYTF. The CDR3 DNA is TGTGCCACCACCGACAGGGACAATGGCTACACCTTC.

This clone was observed many times. The chain uses TRBV5-1 and TRBJ2-7; D may be TRBD1 (6 bases). Germline CDR1 reads SGHRS; CDR2 reads YFSETQ. The V end lost 4 bases, the J end lost 4 bases, and 15 bases lay between the germline ends. The CDR3 is made up of 14 amino acids. CDR3 sequence: CASSPIQGAYEQYF. CDR3 DNA: TGCGCCAGCAGCCCTATACAGGGTGCTTACGAGCAGTACTTC.

V and J are TRBV5-8 and TRBJ1-1; D is uncertain. V lost 4 bases to trimming and J lost 5 bases, with 15 bases between them. The CDR3 is 14 residues long. Germline V CDR1 and CDR2: SGHTS, YDEGEE. CDR3 coding DNA: TGTGCCAGCAGCCTACGGACCCGGGGAACTGAAGCTTTCTTT. Encoded protein: CASSLRTRGTEAFF.

The chain is built from TRBV7-2 and TRBJ1-3; D gene unclear. There are 17 residues in the CDR3. Trimming removed 1 base from V and 0 bases from J, with 13 bases in between. CDR1 and CDR2 from the germline V gene are SGHTA and FQGNSA. CDR3 protein: CASSLETYGASGNTIYF. CDR3 DNA sequence: TGTGCCAGCAGCTTAGAAACGTACGGTGCCTCTGGAAACACCATATATTTT. Supplemented by reference TRBV7-2 and TRBJ1-3, the full variable domain reads GAGVSQSPSNKVTEKGKDVELRCDPISGHTALYWYRQSLGQGLEFLIYFQGNSAPDKSGLPSDRFSAERTGGSVSTLTIQRTQQEDSAVYLCASSLETYGASGNTIYFGEGSWLTVV.

The genes are TRBV6-5 and TRBJ1-6, with D hard to call. V lost 6 bases and J 7 bases, leaving 16 bases between the germline ends. CDR3 length: 15 amino acids. CDR1 is MNHEY, CDR2 SVGAGI, per germline. The CDR3 loop reads CASRKGGDNNSPLHF. CDR3 DNA sequence: TGTGCCAGCAGAAAGGGAGGTGACAACAATTCACCCCTCCACTTT.

The rearrangement links TRBV11-1 to TRBJ1-1; D not resolved. The CDR3 spans 13 residues. From germline, CDR1 is SGHAT and CDR2 FQDESV (reference sequence). Trimming removed 5 bases at V and 3 bases at J, with 10 bases between. CDR3 region: CASSIGPDTEAFF. The CDR3 bases are TGTGCCAGCAGCATAGGGCCAGACACTGAAGCTTTCTTT.

This chain links TRBV19 with TRBJ2-1; possible D gene TRBD2, 5 bases. Trimming shortened V by 4 bases and J by 5 bases, and 15 bases separated the two germline ends. This CDR3 has 15 amino acids. Germline V gives CDR1 LNHDA, CDR2 SQIVND (reference sequence). In DNA, the CDR3 is TGTGCCAGTAGTACCCTAGGAGGTCGGAACAATGAGCAGTTCTTC. This translates into CASSTLGGRNNEQFF.

Details on this clone: The CDR3 end shows no conserved phenylalanine or tryptophan, and so a read error is likely. Because the CDR3's place on the DNA is in doubt, the DNA is left out and the CDR3 is given as listed by TCRdb. J is TRBJ1-2 and V is TRBV6-5; the table calls TRBD1, which could not be checked here. From its first to its last residue, the CDR3 has 13 amino acids. Looked up from germline, CDR1 is MNHEY and CDR2 is SVGAGI. The CDR3 sequence: CASRQRDRGRTEL.

The V call is TRBV9, the J call TRBJ1-6; weak D call: TRBD1 (5 bases). The CDR3 has 18 amino acids. CDR1 is SGDLS, CDR2 YYNGEE, per germline. The ends were cut back, 0 bases at V and 0 bases at J, with 13 bases in the middle. This chain's CDR3 is CASSVELGGPSYNSPLHF. The CDR3 DNA follows: TGTGCCAGCAGCGTAGAGTTGGGGGGTCCCTCCTATAATTCACCCCTCCACTTT. Supplemented by reference TRBV9 and TRBJ1-6, the full variable domain reads DSGVTQTPKHLITATGQRVTLRCSPRSGDLSVYWYQQSLDQGLQFLIQYYNGEERAKGNILERFSAQQFPDLHSELNLSSLELGDSALYFCASSVELGGPSYNSPLHFGNGTRLTVT.

The chain joins TRBV9 to TRBJ2-1; 8 nucleotides agree with TRBD1. This CDR3 is 15 amino acids long. J was trimmed by 5 bases and V by 4 bases; bases with no gene match: 8. The germline gives CDR1 SGDLS, CDR2 YYNGEE. CDR3 amino acids: CASSRTGYFNNEQFF. CDR3 DNA: TGTGCCAGCAGCCGGACAGGGTACTTCAACAATGAGCAGTTCTTC.

In regard to this clone: The identical CDR3 is also encoded by other nucleotide sequences in the sample. The V gene is TRBV12-3 or TRBV12-4, the J gene TRBJ1-2, with TRBD1 matching over 8 bases. Trimming at V came to 6 bases and at J to 4 bases, leaving 4 bases not matched to a gene. CDR3 length: 13 amino acids. This chain's CDR3 is CASSSGQGYGYTF. CDR3 DNA: TGTGCCAGCAGCTCAGGACAGGGCTATGGCTACACCTTC.

The V and J genes are TRBV20-1 and TRBJ2-5; 7 bases line up with TRBD2. Looked up from germline, CDR1 is DFQATT and CDR2 is SNEGSKA (reference sequence). V was pared by 3 bases and J by 2 bases, with 6 bases of the junction left unmatched. This CDR3 region has 14 residues. The CDR3 coding sequence is TGCAGTGCTAGTCCCGGGACTACACAAGAGACCCAGTACTTC. Its translation is CSASPGTTQETQYF.

The gene calls are TRBV7-9 and TRBJ1-5; TRBD1 is a possible D gene (5 bases). Trimming cost V 4 bases and J 7 bases, with 11 bases left between them. CDR1 is SEHNR and CDR2 is FQNEAQ in the germline V gene (reference sequence). CDR3 length: 13 residues. This CDR3 reads CASSYVGGQPQHF. CDR3 bases: TGTGCCAGCAGCTACGTGGGGGGGCAGCCCCAGCATTTT.

The genes are TRBV18 and TRBJ2-2, with a possible D match to TRBD2 (6 bases). Between the trimmed V and J ends, which lost 1 base and 6 bases, there was a span of 12 bases. Germline CDR1 and CDR2: KGHSH and LQKENI. The CDR3 loop spans 15 amino acids. CDR3 sequence: CASSPRDPGAGELFF. In nucleotides, the CDR3 is TGTGCCAGCTCACCACGTGACCCGGGGGCCGGGGAGCTGTTTTTT.

This rearrangement joins TRBV5-8 to TRBJ2-5, with 7 nucleotides matching TRBD1. Germline V gives CDR1 SGHTS, CDR2 YDEGEE. This CDR3 spans 17 amino acids. Trimming removed 3 bases from V and 0 bases from J; junction bases left unmatched: 11. The CDR3 spells CASSSTPGTVNQETQYF. The CDR3 DNA reads TGTGCCAGCAGCTCCACTCCCGGGACAGTGAACCAAGAGACCCAGTACTTC.

The chain carries TRBV5-1 and TRBJ2-2; no clear D. V lost 0 bases, J lost 1 base, and 7 bases lay in between. CDR1 is SGHRS, CDR2 YFSETQ, per germline. The CDR3 is 15 residues long. The CDR3 nucleotides are TGCGCCAGCAGCTTGGGACACCAGAACACCGGGGAGCTGTTTTTT. Encoded protein: CASSLGHQNTGELFF.

This rearrangement joins TRBV4-2 to TRBJ2-3, with D maybe TRBD2 (6 bases). V was shortened by 2 bases and J by 0 bases, with 15 bases between the two germline ends. The CDR3 is made up of 17 amino acids. CDR1 is LGHNA, CDR2 YNFKEQ, per germline. The CDR3 coding sequence is TGTGCCAGCAGCCAACCGGGACTTAAAGCTAGCACAGATACGCAGTATTTT. Translating gives CASSQPGLKASTDTQYF.

The chain carries TRBV6-5 and TRBJ2-5; the D gene is possibly TRBD1 (6 bases). This CDR3 spans 14 amino acids. V lost 6 bases and J 5 bases, leaving 16 bases between the germline ends. The germline CDR1 and CDR2 sequences are MNHEY and SVGAGI. The CDR3 loop reads CASRTGPNMETQYF. CDR3 nucleotides: TGTGCCAGCAGAACAGGGCCCAATATGGAGACCCAGTACTTC.

CDR3 nucleotides: TGTGCCAGCAGCTTAGATGCAAGGGGCGAGCAGTACTTC. Translated, it gives CASSLDARGEQYF. The rearrangement links TRBV7-6 to TRBJ2-7; tentative D call: TRBD1 (5 bases). V gave up 1 base and J gave up 6 bases, with 10 bases separating them. Germline CDR1 SGHVS, CDR2 FNYEAQ. CDR3 length: 13 amino acids.

The chain employs TRBV5-1 and TRBJ2-3; 8 bases are a match to TRBD1. Germline values: CDR1 SGHRS, CDR2 YFSETQ. V dropped 4 bases and J dropped 2; count of bases not matched to a gene: 9. This CDR3 has 16 residues. CDR3 protein: CASSGVRGHDTDTQYF. The CDR3 DNA sequence: TGCGCCAGCAGCGGCGTCAGGGGGCATGACACAGATACGCAGTATTTT.

J is TRBJ1-5 and V is TRBV27, with D perhaps TRBD1 (5 bases). Germline V lookup: CDR1 MNHEY, CDR2 SMNVEV (reference sequence). The CDR3 is 14 residues long. Trimming pared 3 bases from V and 2 bases from J, leaving 8 bases between. In DNA, the CDR3 is TGTGCCAGCAGTTTTTCAGGGCGCAATCAGCCCCAGCATTTT. Amino acid sequence: CASSFSGRNQPQHF.